The present T cell receptor beta chain was sequenced within a study of T cells in localized non-small cell lung cancer. Libraries were prepared by immunoSEQ multiplex PCR; TCRdb keeps only in-frame clonotypes and omits some of them. The sample lists about 76,000 clones, approximately 88% occurring once. As regards this clone: The antigen is unknown.

V lost 5 bases, J lost 7 bases, and 12 bases stayed unmatched. Germline V CDR1 and CDR2: SGHVS, FQNEAQ. The CDR3 is 15 residues long. Findings of the study overall: Clonality of T cells reached its maximum in uninvolved adjacent lung, surpassing tumor.

The receptor comes from a female donor aged 60 or older with stage I lung adenocarcinoma. The chain couples TRBV7-8 to TRBJ1-2; 8 bases fit TRBD1. Sample: peripheral blood, taken before any cancer treatment. CDR3 coding DNA: TGTGCCAGCAGCGGAGCGACAGGGGCGGTGGGTGGCTACACCTTC. Its protein product is CASSGATGAVGGYTF.